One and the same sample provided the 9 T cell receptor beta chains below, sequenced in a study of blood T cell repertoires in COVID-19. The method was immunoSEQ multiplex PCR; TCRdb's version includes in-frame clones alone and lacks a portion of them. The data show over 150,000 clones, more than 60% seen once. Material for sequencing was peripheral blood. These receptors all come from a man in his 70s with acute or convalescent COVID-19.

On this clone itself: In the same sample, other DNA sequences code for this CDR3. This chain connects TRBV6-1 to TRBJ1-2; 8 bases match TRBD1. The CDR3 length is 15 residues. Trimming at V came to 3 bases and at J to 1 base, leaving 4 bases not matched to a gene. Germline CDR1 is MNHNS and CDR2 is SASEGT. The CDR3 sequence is CASSENRGGNYGYTF. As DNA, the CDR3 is TGTGCCAGCAGTGAGAACAGGGGGGGTAACTATGGCTACACCTTC.

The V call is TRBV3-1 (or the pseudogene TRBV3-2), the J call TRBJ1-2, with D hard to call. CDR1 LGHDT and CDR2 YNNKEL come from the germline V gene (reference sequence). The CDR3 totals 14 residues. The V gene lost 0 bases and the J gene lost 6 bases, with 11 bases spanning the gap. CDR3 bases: TGTGCCAGCAGCCAAGAGGTCTCGGTGGATGGCTACACCTTC. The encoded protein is CASSQEVSVDGYTF.

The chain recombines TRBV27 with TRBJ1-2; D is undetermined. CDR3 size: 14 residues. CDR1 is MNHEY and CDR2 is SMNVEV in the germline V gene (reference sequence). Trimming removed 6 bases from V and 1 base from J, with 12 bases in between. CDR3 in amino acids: CASSLTYYNYGYTF. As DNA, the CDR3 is TGTGCCAGCAGCCTCACATATTATAACTATGGCTACACCTTC.

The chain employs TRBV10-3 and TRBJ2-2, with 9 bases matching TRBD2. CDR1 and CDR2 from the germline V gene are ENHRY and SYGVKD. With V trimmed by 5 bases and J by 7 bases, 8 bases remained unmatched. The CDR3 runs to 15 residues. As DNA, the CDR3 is TGTGCCATCAGTAAGGATGAACTAGCGGGCGGGGAGCTGTTTTTT. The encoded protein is CAISKDELAGGELFF.

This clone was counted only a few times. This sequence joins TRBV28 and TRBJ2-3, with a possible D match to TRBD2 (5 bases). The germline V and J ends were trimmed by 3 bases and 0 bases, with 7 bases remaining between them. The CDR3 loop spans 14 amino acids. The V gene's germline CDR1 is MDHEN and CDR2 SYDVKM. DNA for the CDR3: TGTGCCAGCAGTTTGGGGAGTAGCACAGATACGCAGTATTTT. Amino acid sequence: CASSLGSSTDTQYF. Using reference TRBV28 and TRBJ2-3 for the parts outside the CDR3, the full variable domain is DVKVTQSSRYLVKRTGEKVFLECVQDMDHENMFWYRQDPGLGLRLIYFSYDVKMKEKGDIPEGYSVSREKKERFSLILESASTNQTSMYLCASSLGSSTDTQYFGPGTRLTVL.

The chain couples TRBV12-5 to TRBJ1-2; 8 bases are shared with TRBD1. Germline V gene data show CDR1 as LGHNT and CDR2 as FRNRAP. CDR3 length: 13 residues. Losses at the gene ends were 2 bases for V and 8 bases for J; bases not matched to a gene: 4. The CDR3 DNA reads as TGTGCTAGTGGTTTGAGACAGGGGCTAGGCTACACCTTC. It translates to CASGLRQGLGYTF.

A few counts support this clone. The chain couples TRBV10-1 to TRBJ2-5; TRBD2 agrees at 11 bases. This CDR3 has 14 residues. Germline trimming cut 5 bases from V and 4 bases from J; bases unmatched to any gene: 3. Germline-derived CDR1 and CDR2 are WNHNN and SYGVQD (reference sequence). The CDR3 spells CASSPGTSGETQYF. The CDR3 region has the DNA TGCGCCAGCAGTCCCGGGACTAGCGGAGAGACCCAGTACTTC.

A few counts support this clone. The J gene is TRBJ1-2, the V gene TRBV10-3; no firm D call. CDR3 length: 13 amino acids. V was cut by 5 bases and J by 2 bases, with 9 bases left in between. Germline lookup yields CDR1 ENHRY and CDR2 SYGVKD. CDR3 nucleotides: TGTGCCATCAGTTTGAACGGGAACTATGGCTACACCTTC. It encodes CAISLNGNYGYTF.

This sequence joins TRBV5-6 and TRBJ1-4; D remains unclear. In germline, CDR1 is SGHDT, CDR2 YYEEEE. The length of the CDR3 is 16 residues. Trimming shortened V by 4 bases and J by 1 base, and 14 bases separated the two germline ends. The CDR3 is CASSTPLGRTNEKLFF. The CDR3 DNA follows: TGTGCCAGCAGCACACCCCTTGGGAGAACTAATGAAAAACTGTTTTTT.